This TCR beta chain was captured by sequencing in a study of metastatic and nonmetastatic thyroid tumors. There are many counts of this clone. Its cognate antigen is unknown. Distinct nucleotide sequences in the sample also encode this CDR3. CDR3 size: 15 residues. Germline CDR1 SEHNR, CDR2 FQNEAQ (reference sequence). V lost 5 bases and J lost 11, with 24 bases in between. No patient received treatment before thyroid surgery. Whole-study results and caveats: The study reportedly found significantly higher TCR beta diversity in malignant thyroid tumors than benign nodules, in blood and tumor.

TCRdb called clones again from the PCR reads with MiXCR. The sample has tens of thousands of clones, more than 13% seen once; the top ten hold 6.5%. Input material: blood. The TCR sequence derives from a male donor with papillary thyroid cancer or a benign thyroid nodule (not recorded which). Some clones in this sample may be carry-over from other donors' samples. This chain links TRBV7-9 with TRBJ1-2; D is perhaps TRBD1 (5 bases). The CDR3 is CASSEITGTLRGYTF. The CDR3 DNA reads TGTGCCAGCAGCGAAATAACCGGGACTTTGAGGGGTTACACCTTC. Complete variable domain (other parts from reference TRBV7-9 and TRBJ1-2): DTGVSQNPRHKITKRGQNVTFRCDPISEHNRLYWYRQTLGQGPEFLTYFQNEAQLEKSRLLSDRFSAERPKGSFSTLEIQRTEQGDSAMYLCASSEITGTLRGYTFGSGTRLTVV.